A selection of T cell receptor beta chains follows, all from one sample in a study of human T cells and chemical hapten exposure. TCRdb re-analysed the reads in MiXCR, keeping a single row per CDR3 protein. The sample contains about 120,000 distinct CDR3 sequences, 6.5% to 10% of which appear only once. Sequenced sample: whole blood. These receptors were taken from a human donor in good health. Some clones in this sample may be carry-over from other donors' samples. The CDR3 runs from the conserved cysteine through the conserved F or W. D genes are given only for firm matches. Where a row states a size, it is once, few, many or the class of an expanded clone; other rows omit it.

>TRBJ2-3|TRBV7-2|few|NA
TGTGCCAGCAGCTTAACAGGGACAGATACGCAGTATTTT
CASSLTGTDTQYF
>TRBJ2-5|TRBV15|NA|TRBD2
TGTGCCACCAGCAGAGATGGTCGGGAGGGAGAGACCCAGTACTTC
CATSRDGREGETQYF
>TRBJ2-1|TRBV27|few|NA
TGTGCCAGCAGTCAGAGGGGGGGTGAGCAGTTCTTC
CASSQRGGEQFF
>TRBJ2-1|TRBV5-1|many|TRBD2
TGCGCCAGCAGCTCCTCTCGCGGGGGAAGGTCCTACAATGAGCAGTTCTTC
CASSSSRGGRSYNEQFF
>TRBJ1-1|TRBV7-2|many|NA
TGTGCCAGCAGCTCCCCGTTAGAGACGGCTTTCTTT
CASSSPLETAFF
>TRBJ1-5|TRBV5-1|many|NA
TGCGCCAGCAGCTCCGACGGAGGCCATCAGCCCCAGCATTTT
CASSSDGGHQPQHF
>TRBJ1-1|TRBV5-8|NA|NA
TGTGCCAGCAGCTCCCAGTCTCCAAGCACTGAAGCTTTCTTT
CASSSQSPSTEAFF
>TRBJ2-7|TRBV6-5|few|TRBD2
TGTGCCAGCAGTAACGGACTAGCGGGAATCTACGAGCAGTACTTC
CASSNGLAGIYEQYF
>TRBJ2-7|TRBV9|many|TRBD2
TGTGCCAGCAGCGGTCCCGGGACTAGCGGATTCTACGAGCAGTACTTC
CASSGPGTSGFYEQYF
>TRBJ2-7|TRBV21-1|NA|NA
TGTGCCAGCAGCAAAGCGTCGCGGGAGGCTCGGTGGGAGCAGTACTTC
CASSKASREARWEQYF
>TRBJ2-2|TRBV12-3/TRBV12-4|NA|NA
TGTGCCAGCAGTTTCCCAGGGAGCAACACCGGGGAGCTGTTTTTT
CASSFPGSNTGELFF
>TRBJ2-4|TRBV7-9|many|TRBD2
TGTGCCAGCAGCTCGACTAGCGGGGGGGCCAGGGGAGCCAAAAACATTCAGTACTTC
CASSSTSGGARGAKNIQYF
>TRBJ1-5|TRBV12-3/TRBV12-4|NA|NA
TGTGCCAGCAGTTACTACCCCGGGGGTCGCAATCAGCCCCAGCATTTT
CASSYYPGGRNQPQHF
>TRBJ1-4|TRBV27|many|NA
TGTGCCAACCGGGGGGTGCAGACAGCCAATGAAAAACTGTTTTTT
CANRGVQTANEKLFF
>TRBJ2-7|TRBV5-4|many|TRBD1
TGTGCCAGCAGCTCTGGTGGGACAGGGGGAATCTACGAGCAGTACTTC
CASSSGGTGGIYEQYF
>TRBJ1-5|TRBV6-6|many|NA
TGTGCCAGCAGTTACCCTCCGGATCAGCCCCAGCATTTT
CASSYPPDQPQHF
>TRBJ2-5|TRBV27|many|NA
TGTGCGACGGCAGGGAGGAGCTTCGAGACCCAGTACTTC
CATAGRSFETQYF
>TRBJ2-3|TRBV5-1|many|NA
TGCGCCAGCAGCTTGGACAGTTCCACAGATACGCAGTATTTT
CASSLDSSTDTQYF
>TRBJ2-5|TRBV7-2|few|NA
TGTGCCAGCAGCTTAGCAGCAGCGACTCAAGAGACCCAGTACTTC
CASSLAAATQETQYF
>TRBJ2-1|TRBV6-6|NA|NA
TGTGCCAGCAGTGGACAGTTCTACAATGAGCAGTTCTTC
CASSGQFYNEQFF
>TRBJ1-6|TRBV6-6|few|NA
TGTGCCAGCAACCGGGGGGCGAATAATTCACCCCTCCACTTT
CASNRGANNSPLHF
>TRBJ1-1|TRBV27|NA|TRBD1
TGTGCCAGCAGTTTTAAGGGGGCGGGCGGCGAAGCTTTCTTT
CASSFKGAGGEAFF
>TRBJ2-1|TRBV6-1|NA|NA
TGTGCCAGCCTTACCTCCTACAATGAGCAGTTCTTC
CASLTSYNEQFF
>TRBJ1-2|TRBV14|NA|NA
TGTGCCAGCAGCCTTAAATTACAGGGAGCCTACACCTTC
CASSLKLQGAYTF
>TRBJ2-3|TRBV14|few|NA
TGTGCCAGCAGCCAAGATAGCCGGCAGGGATTGAGAACAGATACGCAGTATTTT
CASSQDSRQGLRTDTQYF
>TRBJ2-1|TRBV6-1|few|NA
TGTGCCAGCAGTGATTTCACCGGACTTAGCTCCTACAATGAGCAGTTCTTC
CASSDFTGLSSYNEQFF
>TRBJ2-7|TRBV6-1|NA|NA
TGTGCCAGCAGTGAAAGCTCCTCCTACGAGCAGTACTTC
CASSESSSYEQYF
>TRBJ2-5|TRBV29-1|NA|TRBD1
TGCAGCGCCTCTGAGGGGGCTAAAGAGACCCAGTACTTC
CSASEGAKETQYF
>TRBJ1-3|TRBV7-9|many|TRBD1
TGTGCCAGCAGCTTAGGGGGACAGGGAAACACCATATATTTT
CASSLGGQGNTIYF
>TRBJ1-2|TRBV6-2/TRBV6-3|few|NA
TGTGCCAGCTCTGGACGGGGGGCTTACTATGGCTACACCTTC
CASSGRGAYYGYTF
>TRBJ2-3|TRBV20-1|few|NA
TGCAGTGCTAGAGTTGGGACAACAGATACGCAGTATTTT
CSARVGTTDTQYF
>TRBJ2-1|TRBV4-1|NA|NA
TGCGCCAGCAGCCAAGCGTTAACGGGAGTGGGCAATAATGAGCAGTTCTTC
CASSQALTGVGNNEQFF
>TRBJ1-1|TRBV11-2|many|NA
TGTGCCAGCAGGTTCCCGGGACACTTGAACACTGAAGCTTTCTTT
CASRFPGHLNTEAFF
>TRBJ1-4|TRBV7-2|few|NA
TGTGCCAGCAGCTTAGGAGGCAGGGCTTATGAAAAACTGTTTTTT
CASSLGGRAYEKLFF
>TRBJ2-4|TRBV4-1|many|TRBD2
TGCGCCAGCAGGCTGAATTTTATTCATGGGACTAGCGGGAGTGAAAACATTCAGTACTTC
CASRLNFIHGTSGSENIQYF
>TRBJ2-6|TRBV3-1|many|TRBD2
TGTGCCAGCAGCCCTGGGACTAGCGGGGGTACTGGGGCCAACGTCCTGACTTTC
CASSPGTSGGTGANVLTF
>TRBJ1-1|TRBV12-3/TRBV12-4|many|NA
TGTGCCAGCAGTCCGACTTGGGATTGGGTGAACACTGAAGCTTTCTTT
CASSPTWDWVNTEAFF
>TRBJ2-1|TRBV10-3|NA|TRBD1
TGTGCCATCAGTGAGAGACAGGGGGCAGGGGAGCAGTTCTTC
CAISERQGAGEQFF
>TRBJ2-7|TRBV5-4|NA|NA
TGTGTCAGCAGCGTGGGTATGAAATCCTACGAGCAGTACTTC
CVSSVGMKSYEQYF
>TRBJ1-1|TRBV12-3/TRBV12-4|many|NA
TGTGCCAGCACCCCGCGGGGGGCCTTGAACACTGAAGCTTTCTTT
CASTPRGALNTEAFF
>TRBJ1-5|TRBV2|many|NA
TGTGCCAGCAGTGCAACCGGGCCCCAGCATTTT
CASSATGPQHF
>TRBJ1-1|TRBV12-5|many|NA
TGTGCTAGTGGTTTGGTTGGGATTGGAGGCACTGAAGCTTTCTTT
CASGLVGIGGTEAFF
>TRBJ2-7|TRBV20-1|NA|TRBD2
TGCAGTGCAGATGGGACTAGTTCCCCCTACGAGCAGTACTTC
CSADGTSSPYEQYF
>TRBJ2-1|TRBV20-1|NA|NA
TGCAGTGCGGGGGGGGGCGAGGGCTCCTACAATGAGCAGTTCTTC
CSAGGGEGSYNEQFF
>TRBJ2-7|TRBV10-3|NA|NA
TGTGCCAGCCGGGACATTTCCTACGAGCAGTACTTC
CASRDISYEQYF
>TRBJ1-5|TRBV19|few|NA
TGTGCCATAGGAGATCGGCCAGGGGGCAATCAGCCCCAGCATTTT
CAIGDRPGGNQPQHF